The 5 T cell receptor beta chains reported below all come from one sample, sequenced in a study of blood T cells in healthy people across ages. A J-beta primer mix and a sample-barcoded 5' primer were used in a second PCR of about 7 to 12 cycles. TCRdb reanalysed the 5' RACE reads using MiXCR and keeps one entry per CDR3 protein. Counted here are hundreds of thousands of distinct CDR3 sequences, about 21% occurring once; the ten biggest clones make up about 3.6%. Material: blood. These receptor sequences come from a man between 65 and 80 years old in good health.

Regarding this clonotype: Given a much more abundant clone one base away, this may be a read error. The CDR3, as DNA: TGCAGCGTCCCTAGCGGGCTAGGCACAGGTACGCAGTATTTT. This gives the protein CSVPSGLGTGTQYF. V gene TRBV29-1 combines with J gene TRBJ2-3; 8 nucleotides agree with TRBD2. This CDR3 is 14 amino acids long. The V gene's germline CDR1 is SQVTM and CDR2 ANQGSEA.

This chain links TRBV3-1 with TRBJ2-4; perhaps TRBD1 as D (6 bases). Germline CDR1 and CDR2: LGHDT and YNNKEL (reference sequence). Deletions cut 1 base from V and 0 bases from J, with 10 bases between. This CDR3 is built from 16 residues. The CDR3 region is CASSQAGTTAKNIQYF. As DNA, the CDR3 is TGTGCCAGCAGCCAAGCTGGGACAACAGCCAAAAACATTCAGTACTTC.

This clonotype was recorded many times. This rearrangement joins TRBV6-2 or TRBV6-3 to TRBJ2-5; a possible D gene is TRBD2 (5 bases). Germline CDR1 and CDR2: MNHEY and SVGEGT. CDR3 length: 14 amino acids. The V end was cut by 0 bases, the J end by 2 bases, with 7 bases between. CDR3 bases: TGTGCCAGCAGTTACTCTTGGGAGCAAGAGACCCAGTACTTC. Encoded protein: CASSYSWEQETQYF.

This clonotype was detected only a few times. The rearrangement joins TRBV7-9 to TRBJ2-1; 7 bases map to TRBD2. V was pared by 5 bases and J by 8 bases, with 9 bases of the junction left unmatched. CDR3 length: 14 amino acids. Germline V gene lookup returns CDR1 SEHNR and CDR2 FQNEAQ (reference sequence). The CDR3 coding sequence is TGTGCCAGCAGCCCCTTGGGAGGGTTGGATGAGCAGTTCTTC. Translating it yields CASSPLGGLDEQFF.

The chain has TRBV5-1 and TRBJ2-5; 7 bases agree with TRBD2. V gave up 0 bases and J gave up 2 bases; unmatched junction bases: 10. CDR1 SGHRS and CDR2 YFSETQ come from the germline V gene. This CDR3 contains 17 residues. The CDR3 loop is CASSLAIRLAEQETQYF. CDR3 sequence (DNA): TGCGCCAGCAGCTTGGCTATTCGCCTAGCGGAGCAAGAGACCCAGTACTTC.